The clone carrying this T cell receptor beta chain was seen a single time. No antigen is known for it. The CDR3 consists of 15 residues. The germline V gene encodes CDR1 LNHDA and CDR2 SQIVND (reference sequence). J lost 3 bases, V lost 6 bases, and 6 bases had no gene match. Method: immunoSEQ multiplex PCR; TCRdb's copy keeps in-frame clones and lacks some. The sample yields around 84,000 clones, approximately 90% seen once. The sample is drawn from a study of OX40 agonist ivuxolimab in advanced cancers. Study at large: There were three patients with partial responses, one having hepatocellular carcinoma and two cutaneous melanoma. Findings and caveats of the study: The authors did not determine the antigen specificity of the expanded peripheral T cells.

Autoimmune disease history or systemic immunosuppression led to patient exclusion. The sequence came from an adult with an advanced solid tumor such as melanoma, head and neck, liver or kidney cancer. Sequences were derived from CD4+ or CD8+ T cells sorted from blood, sampled in a trial of the OX40 agonist ivuxolimab. The chain uses TRBV19 and TRBJ2-3, with 10 bases identical to TRBD1. The CDR3 nucleotides read TGTGCCAGTAGCCCGACAGGGGGCCAAACAGATACGCAGTATTTT. Amino acid sequence: CASSPTGGQTDTQYF.